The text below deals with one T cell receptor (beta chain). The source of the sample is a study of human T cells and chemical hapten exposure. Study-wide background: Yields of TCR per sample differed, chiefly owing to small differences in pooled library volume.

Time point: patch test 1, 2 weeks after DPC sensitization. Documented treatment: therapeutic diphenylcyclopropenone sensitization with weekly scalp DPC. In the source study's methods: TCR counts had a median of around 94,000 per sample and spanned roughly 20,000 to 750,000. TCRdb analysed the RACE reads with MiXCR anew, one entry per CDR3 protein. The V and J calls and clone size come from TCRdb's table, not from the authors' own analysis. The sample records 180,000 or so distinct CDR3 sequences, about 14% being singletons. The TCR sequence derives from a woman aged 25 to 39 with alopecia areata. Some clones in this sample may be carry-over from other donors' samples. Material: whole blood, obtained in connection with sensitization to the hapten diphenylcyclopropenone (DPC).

The CDR3 region has the DNA TGTGCCAGCAGTTTAGAGTCGAGGCTAGCGGGAGTTGAGCAGTTCTTC. Its protein product is CASSLESRLAGVEQFF. The rearrangement uses TRBV12-3 or TRBV12-4 and TRBJ2-1; 10 bases are shared with TRBD2. This CDR3 region has 16 residues. The trim removed 1 base at V and 9 bases at J, leaving 9 bases unmatched.